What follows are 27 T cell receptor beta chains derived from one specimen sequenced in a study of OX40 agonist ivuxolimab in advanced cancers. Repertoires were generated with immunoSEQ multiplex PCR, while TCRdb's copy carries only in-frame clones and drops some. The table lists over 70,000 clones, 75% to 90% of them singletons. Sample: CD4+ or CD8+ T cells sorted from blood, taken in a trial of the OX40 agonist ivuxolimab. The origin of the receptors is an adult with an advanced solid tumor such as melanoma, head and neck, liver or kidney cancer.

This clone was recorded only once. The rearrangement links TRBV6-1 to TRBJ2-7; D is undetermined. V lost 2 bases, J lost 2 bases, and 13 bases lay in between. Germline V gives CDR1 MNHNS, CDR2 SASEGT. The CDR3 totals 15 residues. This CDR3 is CASSESPSVPYEQYF. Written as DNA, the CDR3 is TGTGCCAGCAGTGAAAGCCCCTCTGTCCCCTACGAGCAGTACTTC.

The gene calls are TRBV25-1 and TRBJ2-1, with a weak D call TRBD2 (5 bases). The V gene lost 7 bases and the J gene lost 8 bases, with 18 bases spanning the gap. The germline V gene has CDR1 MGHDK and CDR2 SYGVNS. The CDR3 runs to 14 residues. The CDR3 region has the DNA TGTGCCAGCAACGGACTCCCAGATTGGGATGAGCAGTTCTTC. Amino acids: CASNGLPDWDEQFF.

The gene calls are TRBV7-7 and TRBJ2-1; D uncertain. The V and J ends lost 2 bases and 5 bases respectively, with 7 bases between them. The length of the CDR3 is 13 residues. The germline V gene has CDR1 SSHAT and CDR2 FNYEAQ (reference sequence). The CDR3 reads CASSLPENNEQFF. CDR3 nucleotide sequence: TGTGCCAGCAGCTTACCAGAAAACAATGAGCAGTTCTTC.

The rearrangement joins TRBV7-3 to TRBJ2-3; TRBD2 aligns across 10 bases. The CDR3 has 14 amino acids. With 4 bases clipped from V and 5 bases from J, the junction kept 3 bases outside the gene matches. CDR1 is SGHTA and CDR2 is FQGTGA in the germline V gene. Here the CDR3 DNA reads TGTGCCAGCAGCTCGGGACTAGCGTTAGATACGCAGTATTTT. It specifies CASSSGLALDTQYF.

CDR3 coding DNA: TGTGCCAGCAGCTTGTCAGGGCCTCTGAACACTGAAGCTTTCTTT. It translates to CASSLSGPLNTEAFF. This chain links TRBV5-8 with TRBJ1-1; possibly TRBD1 for D (5 bases). V was cut by 1 base and J by 0 bases, with 10 bases left in between. The CDR3 contains 15 residues. In germline, CDR1 is SGHTS, CDR2 YDEGEE.

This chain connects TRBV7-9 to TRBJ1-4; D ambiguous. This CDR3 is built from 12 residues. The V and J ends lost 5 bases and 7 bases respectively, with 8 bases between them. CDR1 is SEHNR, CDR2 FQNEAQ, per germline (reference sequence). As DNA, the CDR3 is TGTGCCAGCAGCATCGGCGGTGAAAAACTGTTTTTT. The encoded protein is CASSIGGEKLFF.

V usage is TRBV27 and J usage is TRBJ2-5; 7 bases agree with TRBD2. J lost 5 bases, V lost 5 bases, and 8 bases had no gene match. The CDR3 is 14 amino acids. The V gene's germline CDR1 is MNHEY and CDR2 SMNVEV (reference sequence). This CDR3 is CASSKRDWSETQYF. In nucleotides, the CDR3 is TGTGCCAGCAGTAAGCGGGATTGGTCGGAGACCCAGTACTTC.

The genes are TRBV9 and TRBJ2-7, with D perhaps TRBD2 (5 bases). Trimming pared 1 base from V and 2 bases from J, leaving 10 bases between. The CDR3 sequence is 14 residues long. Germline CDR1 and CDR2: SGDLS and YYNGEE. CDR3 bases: TGTGCCAGCAGCGTATCCGGGGATACCTACGAGCAGTACTTC. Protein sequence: CASSVSGDTYEQYF.

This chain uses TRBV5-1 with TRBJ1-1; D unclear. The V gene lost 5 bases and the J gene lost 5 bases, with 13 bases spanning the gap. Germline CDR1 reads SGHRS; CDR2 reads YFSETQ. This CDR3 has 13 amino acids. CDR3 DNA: TGCGCCAGCAGTTCCCGAGGGCCGACTGAAGCTTTCTTT. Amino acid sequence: CASSSRGPTEAFF.

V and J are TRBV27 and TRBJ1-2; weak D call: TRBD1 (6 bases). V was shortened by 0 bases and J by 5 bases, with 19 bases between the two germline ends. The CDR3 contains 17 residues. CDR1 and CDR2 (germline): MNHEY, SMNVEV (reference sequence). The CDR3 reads CASSLSMAWGLGYGYTF. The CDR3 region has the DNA TGTGCCAGCAGTTTATCGATGGCGTGGGGGCTGGGTTATGGCTACACCTTC.

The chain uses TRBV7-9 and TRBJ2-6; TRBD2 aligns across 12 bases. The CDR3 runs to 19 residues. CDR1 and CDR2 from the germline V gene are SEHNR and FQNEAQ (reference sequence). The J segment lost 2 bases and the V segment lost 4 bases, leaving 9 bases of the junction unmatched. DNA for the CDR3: TGTGCCAGCAGCTCCACCCGACTAGCGGGGGACCCTGGGGCCAACGTCCTGACTTTC. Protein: CASSSTRLAGDPGANVLTF. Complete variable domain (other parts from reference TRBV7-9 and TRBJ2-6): DTGVSQNPRHKITKRGQNVTFRCDPISEHNRLYWYRQTLGQGPEFLTYFQNEAQLEKSRLLSDRFSAERPKGSFSTLEIQRTEQGDSAMYLCASSSTRLAGDPGANVLTFGAGSRLTVL.

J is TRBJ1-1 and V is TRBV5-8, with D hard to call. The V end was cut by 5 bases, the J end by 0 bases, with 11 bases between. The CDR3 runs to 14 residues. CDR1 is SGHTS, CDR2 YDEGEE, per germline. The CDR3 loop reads CASSSDLMNTEAFF. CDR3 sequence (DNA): TGTGCCAGCAGTTCCGACTTGATGAACACTGAAGCTTTCTTT.

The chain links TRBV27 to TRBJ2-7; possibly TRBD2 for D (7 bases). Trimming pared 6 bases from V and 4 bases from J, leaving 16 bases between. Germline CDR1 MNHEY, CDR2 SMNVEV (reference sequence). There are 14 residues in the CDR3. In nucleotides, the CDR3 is TGTGCCAGCAGCTCCGGGGGGCGCGGTTACGAGCAGTACTTC. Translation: CASSSGGRGYEQYF.

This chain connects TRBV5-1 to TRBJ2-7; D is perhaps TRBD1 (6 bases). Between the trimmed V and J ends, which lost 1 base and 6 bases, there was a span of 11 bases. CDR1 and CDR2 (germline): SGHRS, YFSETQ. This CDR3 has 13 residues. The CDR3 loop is CASSLRGQGEQYF. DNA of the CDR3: TGCGCCAGCAGCTTGCGGGGACAAGGCGAGCAGTACTTC.

CDR3 nucleotide sequence: TGTGCCAGCTGCTCAACTCCAGGCTATGGCTACACCTTC. Residues: CASCSTPGYGYTF. This chain links TRBV2 with TRBJ1-2; D remains unclear. CDR3 length equals 13 residues. CDR1 and CDR2 from the germline V gene are SNHLY and FYNNEI. V was clipped by 8 bases and J by 4 bases, with 14 bases between them.

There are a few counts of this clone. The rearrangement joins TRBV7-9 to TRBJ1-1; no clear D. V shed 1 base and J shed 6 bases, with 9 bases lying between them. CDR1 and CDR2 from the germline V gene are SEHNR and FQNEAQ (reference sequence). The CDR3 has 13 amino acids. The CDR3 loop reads CASSLVGFPEAFF. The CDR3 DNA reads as TGTGCCAGCAGCTTAGTGGGATTCCCTGAAGCTTTCTTT.

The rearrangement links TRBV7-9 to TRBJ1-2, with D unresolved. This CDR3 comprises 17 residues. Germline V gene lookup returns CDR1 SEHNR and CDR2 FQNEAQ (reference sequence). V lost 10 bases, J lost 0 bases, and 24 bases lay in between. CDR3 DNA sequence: TGTGCCACCCGAATCGAGGTCTTCCCCCTAGCTAACTATGGCTACACCTTC. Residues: CATRIEVFPLANYGYTF.

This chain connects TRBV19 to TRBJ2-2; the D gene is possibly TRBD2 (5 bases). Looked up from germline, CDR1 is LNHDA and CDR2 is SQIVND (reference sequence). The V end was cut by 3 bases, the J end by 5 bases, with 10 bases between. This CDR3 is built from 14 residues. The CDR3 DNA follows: TGTGCCAGTAGTATGACCGGAGGTACCGGGGAGCTGTTTTTT. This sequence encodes CASSMTGGTGELFF. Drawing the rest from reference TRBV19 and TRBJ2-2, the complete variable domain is DGGITQSPKYLFRKEGQNVTLSCEQNLNHDAMYWYRQDPGQGLRLIYYSQIVNDFQKGDIAEGYSVSREKKESFPLTVTSAQKNPTAFYLCASSMTGGTGELFFGEGSRLTVL.

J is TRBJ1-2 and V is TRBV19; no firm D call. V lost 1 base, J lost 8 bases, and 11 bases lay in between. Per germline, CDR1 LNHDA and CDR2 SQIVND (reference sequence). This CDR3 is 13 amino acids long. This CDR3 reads CASSIGERLGYTF. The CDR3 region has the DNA TGTGCCAGTAGTATAGGAGAGCGTTTAGGCTACACCTTC. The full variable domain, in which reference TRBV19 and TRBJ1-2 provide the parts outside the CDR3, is DGGITQSPKYLFRKEGQNVTLSCEQNLNHDAMYWYRQDPGQGLRLIYYSQIVNDFQKGDIAEGYSVSREKKESFPLTVTSAQKNPTAFYLCASSIGERLGYTFGSGTRLTVV.

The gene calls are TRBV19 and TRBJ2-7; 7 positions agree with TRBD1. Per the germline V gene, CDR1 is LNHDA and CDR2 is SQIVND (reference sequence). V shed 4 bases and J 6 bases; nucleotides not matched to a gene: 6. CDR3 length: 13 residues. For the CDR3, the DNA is TGTGCCAGTAGTACCCATACAGGGGTCGAGCAGTACTTC. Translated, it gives CASSTHTGVEQYF. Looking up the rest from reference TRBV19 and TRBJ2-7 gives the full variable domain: DGGITQSPKYLFRKEGQNVTLSCEQNLNHDAMYWYRQDPGQGLRLIYYSQIVNDFQKGDIAEGYSVSREKKESFPLTVTSAQKNPTAFYLCASSTHTGVEQYFGPGTRLTVT.

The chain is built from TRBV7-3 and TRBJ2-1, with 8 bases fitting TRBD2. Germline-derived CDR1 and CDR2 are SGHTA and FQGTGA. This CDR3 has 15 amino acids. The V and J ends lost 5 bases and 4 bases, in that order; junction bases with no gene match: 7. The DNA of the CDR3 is TGTGCCAGCAGCGCGGGAGGTAATGCATACAATGAGCAGTTCTTC. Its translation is CASSAGGNAYNEQFF.

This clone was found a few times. The CDR3 reads CASSLGGASEAFF. CDR3 sequence (DNA): TGTGCCAGCAGCTTGGGCGGGGCGTCTGAAGCTTTCTTT. The gene calls are TRBV7-3 and TRBJ1-1, with D possibly TRBD1 on 5 matching bases. With 3 bases removed from V and 6 bases from J, the gap between germline ends came to 11 bases. The CDR3 is 13 amino acids. Germline loops: CDR1 SGHTA, CDR2 FQGTGA. The variable domain in full, with the rest retrieved from reference TRBV7-3 and TRBJ1-1, is GAGVSQTPSNKVTEKGKYVELRCDPISGHTALYWYRQSLGQGPEFLIYFQGTGAADDSGLPNDRFFAVRPEGSVSTLKIQRTERGDSAVYLCASSLGGASEAFFGQGTRLTVV.

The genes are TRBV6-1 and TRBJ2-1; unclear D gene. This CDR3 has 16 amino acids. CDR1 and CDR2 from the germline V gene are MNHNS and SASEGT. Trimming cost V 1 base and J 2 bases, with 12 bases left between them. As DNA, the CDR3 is TGTGCCAGCAGTGAAGGCCATGCGGTCGCCTACAATGAGCAGTTCTTC. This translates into CASSEGHAVAYNEQFF.

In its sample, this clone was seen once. For the CDR3, the DNA is TGTGCCAGCAGCCCAGACACCGTTCAAATGAACACTGAAGCTTTCTTT. Protein sequence: CASSPDTVQMNTEAFF. The chain carries TRBV7-7 and TRBJ1-1; no clear D gene. CDR1 SSHAT and CDR2 FNYEAQ come from the germline V gene (reference sequence). V lost 5 bases and J 0 bases, leaving 16 bases between the germline ends. This CDR3 region has 16 residues. The full variable domain, completed using reference TRBV7-7 and TRBJ1-1, is GAGVSQSPRYKVTKRGQDVTLRCDPISSHATLYWYQQALGQGPEFLTYFNYEAQPDKSGLPSDRFSAERPEGSISTLTIQRTEQRDSAMYRCASSPDTVQMNTEAFFGQGTRLTVV.

The CDR3 nucleotides are TGTGCCAGCAGTGAATCTGACACCGGGGAGCTGTTTTTT. It translates to CASSESDTGELFF. The chain employs TRBV6-1 and TRBJ2-2; D uncertain. Deletions cut 2 bases from V and 3 bases from J, with 4 bases between. The CDR3 contains 13 residues. Germline V gene lookup returns CDR1 MNHNS and CDR2 SASEGT.

The CDR3 coding sequence is TGTGCCAGCAGCTTAGTAGACAGCTCCCCCTACGAGCAGTACTTC. Amino acids: CASSLVDSSPYEQYF. This chain connects TRBV7-9 to TRBJ2-7, with a possible D match to TRBD1 (5 bases). CDR1 is SEHNR, CDR2 FQNEAQ, per germline (reference sequence). Trimming cost V 1 base and J 2 bases, with 12 bases left between them. The CDR3 has 15 amino acids.

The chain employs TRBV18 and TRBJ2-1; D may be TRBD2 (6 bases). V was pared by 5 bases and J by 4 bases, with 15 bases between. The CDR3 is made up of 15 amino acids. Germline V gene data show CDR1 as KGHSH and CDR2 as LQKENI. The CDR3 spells CASSAPLGLYNEQFF. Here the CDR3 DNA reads TGTGCCAGCTCAGCGCCCCTGGGACTTTACAATGAGCAGTTCTTC. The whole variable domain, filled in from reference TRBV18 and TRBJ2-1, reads NAGVMQNPRHLVRRRGQEARLRCSPMKGHSHVYWYRQLPEEGLKFMVYLQKENIIDESGMPKERFSAEFPKEGPSILRIQQVVRGDSAAYFCASSAPLGLYNEQFFGPGTRLTVL.